This entry describes one TCR beta chain. There are 14 residues in the CDR3. Unmatched junction bases numbered 6, after V lost 10 bases and J lost 0 bases. Germline CDR1 MDHEN, CDR2 SYDVKM. The sample belongs to a study of T cell changes during pregnancy in multiple sclerosis. The repertoire was sequenced with immunoSEQ multiplex PCR; TCRdb's copy has only in-frame clones and lacks some. The sample lists tens of thousands of clones, around 93% occurring once. The chain combines TRBV28 with TRBJ1-5, with 7 bases aligning to TRBD1. This receptor was identified in a female donor with multiple sclerosis, enrolled in a pregnancy study. The sample was CD4+ T cells from peripheral blood mononuclear cells, taken in the third trimester of pregnancy. The CDR3 nucleotides read TGTGCCACCCAGACAGGGAGTAGCAATCAGCCCCAGCATTTT. It translates to CATQTGSSNQPQHF.